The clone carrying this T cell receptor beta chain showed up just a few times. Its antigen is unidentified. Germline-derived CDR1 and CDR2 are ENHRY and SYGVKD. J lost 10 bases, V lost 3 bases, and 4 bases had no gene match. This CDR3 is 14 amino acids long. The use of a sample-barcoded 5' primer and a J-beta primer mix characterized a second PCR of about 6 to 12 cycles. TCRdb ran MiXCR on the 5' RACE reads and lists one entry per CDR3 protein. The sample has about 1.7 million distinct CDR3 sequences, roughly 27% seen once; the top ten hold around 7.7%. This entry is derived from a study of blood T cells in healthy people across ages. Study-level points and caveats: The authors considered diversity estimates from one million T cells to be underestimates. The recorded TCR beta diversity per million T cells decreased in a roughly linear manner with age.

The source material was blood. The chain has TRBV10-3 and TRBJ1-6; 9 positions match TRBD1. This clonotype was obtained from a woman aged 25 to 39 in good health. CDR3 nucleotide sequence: TGTGCCATCAGTGAAGGGACAGGGAGGTCACCCCTCCACTTT. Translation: CAISEGTGRSPLHF.